Presented here are 26 T cell receptor beta chains from one specimen sequenced in a study of molecular identifiers for immune sequencing clone quantification. TCRdb re-called the PCR reads with MiXCR, one entry per CDR3 protein. The table records approximately 550,000 distinct CDR3 sequences, 20% to 25% of them present only once. Material: naive CD8+ T cells from blood, with Jurkat cell RNA spiked in. Subset noted: FACS-sorted CD8+CD4-CCR7+CD45RA+ naive T cells. The source of these receptors is a human donor in good health. Some libraries in this study had Jurkat cell RNA spiked in.

There are a few counts of this clonotype. V and J are TRBV2 and TRBJ2-2; 7 nucleotides agree with TRBD2. The CDR3 length is 15 residues. Germline CDR1 is SNHLY and CDR2 is FYNNEI. V lost 9 bases, J lost 1 base, and 8 bases stayed unmatched. This chain's CDR3 is CASRVPGGNTGELFF. The CDR3, as DNA: TGTGCCAGTAGAGTCCCGGGGGGGAACACCGGGGAGCTGTTTTTT.

This clonotype was seen ten or more times. The CDR3 sequence: CASTGGAVDTQYF. DNA of the CDR3: TGCGCCAGCACCGGGGGGGCCGTAGATACGCAGTATTTT. The rearrangement uses TRBV10-2 and TRBJ2-3; TRBD2 aligns across 8 bases. CDR1 is WSHSY, CDR2 SAAADI, per germline. The CDR3 has 13 amino acids. V gave up 7 bases and J gave up 5 bases; unmatched junction bases: 5.

This clonotype was seen only once. The V and J genes are TRBV4-3 and TRBJ2-2; maybe TRBD1 (6 bases). CDR1 is LGHNA, CDR2 YSLEER, per germline. V was shortened by 0 bases and J by 5 bases, with 10 bases between the two germline ends. The CDR3 has 15 amino acids. The CDR3 DNA follows: TGCGCCAGCAGCCAAGAAAGAGGGGGTACCGGGGAGCTGTTTTTT. Encoded protein: CASSQERGGTGELFF.

J is TRBJ2-1 and V is TRBV7-9; D possibly corresponds to TRBD2 (6 bases). This CDR3 is built from 14 residues. With 3 bases removed from V and 2 bases from J, the gap between germline ends came to 8 bases. Germline lookup yields CDR1 SEHNR and CDR2 FQNEAQ (reference sequence). CDR3 region: CASSLAGTYNEQFF. CDR3 DNA: TGTGCCAGCAGCTTGGCGGGGACCTACAATGAGCAGTTCTTC.

This clonotype was picked up a small number of times. The chain is built from TRBV28 and TRBJ2-7; D might be TRBD1 (6 bases). The germline V gene has CDR1 MDHEN and CDR2 SYDVKM. With 5 bases removed from V and 2 bases from J, the gap between germline ends came to 13 bases. The CDR3 extends over 14 amino acids. Here the CDR3 DNA reads TGTGCCAGCAGTCGACGACAGGCACCCTACGAGCAGTACTTC. Its protein product is CASSRRQAPYEQYF. The full variable domain, in which reference TRBV28 and TRBJ2-7 provide the parts outside the CDR3, is DVKVTQSSRYLVKRTGEKVFLECVQDMDHENMFWYRQDPGLGLRLIYFSYDVKMKEKGDIPEGYSVSREKKERFSLILESASTNQTSMYLCASSRRQAPYEQYFGPGTRLTVT.

This clonotype has a handful of counts. The gene calls are TRBV27 and TRBJ1-1, with a weak D call TRBD1 (5 bases). The CDR3 sequence is 14 residues long. The ends were cut back, 0 bases at V and 8 bases at J, with 13 bases in the middle. Germline V gives CDR1 MNHEY, CDR2 SMNVEV (reference sequence). The CDR3 sequence is CASSLSTGGFEAFF. The CDR3 DNA is TGTGCCAGCAGTTTATCGACGGGGGGTTTCGAAGCTTTCTTT.

This clonotype was detected many times. The chain joins TRBV7-9 to TRBJ2-3, with TRBD2 matching 8 bases. The CDR3 length is 13 residues. CDR1 is SEHNR and CDR2 is FQNEAQ in the germline V gene (reference sequence). V lost 11 bases, J lost 2 bases, and 6 bases stayed unmatched. CDR3 sequence (DNA): TGTGCCCTGCGGGGGGCTATCACAGATACGCAGTATTTT. It encodes CALRGAITDTQYF.

The J gene is TRBJ2-7, the V gene TRBV27; 10 bases map to TRBD1. The germline V gene has CDR1 MNHEY and CDR2 SMNVEV (reference sequence). V dropped 8 bases and J dropped 4; count of bases not matched to a gene: 8. This CDR3 region has 14 residues. CDR3 protein: CASGDRDRGYEQYF. The CDR3 coding sequence is TGTGCCAGCGGGGACCGGGACAGGGGATACGAGCAGTACTTC.

Ten or more counts support this clonotype. V gene TRBV9 combines with J gene TRBJ2-3; no clear D gene. Per germline, CDR1 SGDLS and CDR2 YYNGEE. The CDR3 runs to 13 residues. The V and J ends lost 3 bases and 4 bases respectively, with 9 bases between them. The CDR3 coding sequence is TGTGCCAGCAGCGCCGATATCCCAGATACGCAGTATTTT. It codes for CASSADIPDTQYF. Drawing the rest from reference TRBV9 and TRBJ2-3, the complete variable domain is DSGVTQTPKHLITATGQRVTLRCSPRSGDLSVYWYQQSLDQGLQFLIQYYNGEERAKGNILERFSAQQFPDLHSELNLSSLELGDSALYFCASSADIPDTQYFGPGTRLTVL.

This clonotype was seen at least ten times. The rearrangement uses TRBV12-3 or TRBV12-4 and TRBJ1-1; D possibly corresponds to TRBD1 (5 bases). V gave up 6 bases and J gave up 5 bases, with 13 bases separating them. This CDR3 spans 13 amino acids. CDR3 coding DNA: TGTGCCAGCAGGGCAGGGTGGGGGACTGAAGCTTTCTTT. Protein product: CASRAGWGTEAFF.

A remark on this clonotype: Since a much larger clone is just one base distant, this may be a read error. The chain links TRBV7-9 to TRBJ2-3; TRBD2 agrees at 8 bases. Germline CDR1 is SEHNR and CDR2 is FQNEAQ (reference sequence). The CDR3 contains 18 residues. The V segment lost 4 bases and the J segment 2 bases; nucleotides outside the gene matches: 14. The CDR3 sequence is CASSSYPERGPLTDTQYF. CDR3 nucleotide sequence: TGTGCCAGCAGCTCCTACCCCGAGCGGGGGCCTCTCACAGATACGCAGTATTTT.

CDR3 in DNA: TGTGCCAGTAATAGGGTCGGCAATGAGCAGTTCTTC. It encodes CASNRVGNEQFF. The chain couples TRBV19 to TRBJ2-1; no clear D gene. The CDR3 has 12 residues. Deletions cut 7 bases from V and 6 bases from J, with 10 bases between. Germline loops: CDR1 LNHDA, CDR2 SQIVND (reference sequence).

CDR3 bases: TGTGCCAGCAGCGTAGACCCGGGAGTCCGCACCGGGGAGCTGTTTTTT. It translates to CASSVDPGVRTGELFF. The chain joins TRBV9 to TRBJ2-2; tentative D call: TRBD2 (6 bases). V gave up 0 bases and J gave up 4 bases, with 13 bases separating them. Germline V lookup: CDR1 SGDLS, CDR2 YYNGEE. This CDR3 is built from 16 residues.

The chain uses TRBV12-3 or TRBV12-4 and TRBJ2-1; D is tentatively TRBD1 or TRBD2 (5 bases each). The V end lost 3 bases, the J end lost 12 bases, and 9 bases lay between the germline ends. CDR3 length: 11 amino acids. The CDR3 coding sequence is TGTGCCAGCAGTTTGGGGACGGGGCAGTTCTTC. Translating gives CASSLGTGQFF.

This clonotype was observed a few times. This chain connects TRBV20-1 to TRBJ2-7; TRBD1 is a possible D gene (5 bases). The germline CDR1 and CDR2 sequences are DFQATT and SNEGSKA (reference sequence). This CDR3 has 13 residues. V lost 2 bases and J lost 2, with 10 bases in between. The CDR3 loop reads CSARQGYTYEQYF. The CDR3 bases are TGCAGTGCTAGACAGGGATACACCTACGAGCAGTACTTC.

The chain joins TRBV4-3 to TRBJ2-1, with D unresolved. This CDR3 has 13 amino acids. Trimming pared 1 base from V and 7 bases from J, leaving 8 bases between. Germline V CDR1 and CDR2: LGHNA, YSLEER. CDR3 protein: CASSQGGINEQFF. Written as DNA, the CDR3 is TGCGCCAGCAGCCAAGGTGGGATTAATGAGCAGTTCTTC.

This clonotype has just a few counts. The chain has TRBV3-1 and TRBJ2-5; tentatively, D is TRBD2 (5 bases). Trimming removed 3 bases at V and 1 base at J, with 12 bases between. This CDR3 has 15 amino acids. Germline loops: CDR1 LGHDT, CDR2 YNNKEL (reference sequence). The CDR3 sequence: CASSHKTDSQETQYF. The CDR3 coding sequence is TGTGCCAGCAGCCATAAAACGGACTCCCAAGAGACCCAGTACTTC.

On this clonotype itself: An end of the junction differs from the germline gene, which may be a read error. This chain connects TRBV27 to TRBJ2-3; 8 nucleotides agree with TRBD2. The CDR3 covers 15 residues. Germline CDR1 reads MNHEY; CDR2 reads SMNVEV (reference sequence). In DNA, the CDR3 is TGCGCCAGCAGTCAGGCCAGCGGGGGTCTAGATACGCAGTATTTT. This gives the protein CASSQASGGLDTQYF.

Many counts were recorded for this clonotype. The rearrangement joins TRBV7-2 to TRBJ1-1, with 7 bases aligning to TRBD1. CDR3 length: 17 residues. Trimming at V came to 3 bases and at J to 1 base, leaving 11 bases not matched to a gene. CDR1 is SGHTA, CDR2 FQGNSA, per germline. CDR3 in amino acids: CASSFPTGTFANTEAFF. The CDR3 DNA follows: TGTGCCAGCAGCTTCCCGACAGGGACCTTTGCGAACACTGAAGCTTTCTTT. Supplemented by reference TRBV7-2 and TRBJ1-1, the full variable domain reads GAGVSQSPSNKVTEKGKDVELRCDPISGHTALYWYRQSLGQGLEFLIYFQGNSAPDKSGLPSDRFSAERTGGSVSTLTIQRTQQEDSAVYLCASSFPTGTFANTEAFFGQGTRLTVV.

To note about this clonotype: Here the CDR3 omits its conserved ending phenylalanine or tryptophan, so a read error is the likely source. CDR3 residues: CSARDRGQGGSPLHS. The CDR3, as DNA: TGCAGTGCTAGAGATCGGGGACAGGGCGGGTCACCCCTCCACTCT. The rearrangement joins TRBV20-1 to TRBJ1-6; 9 nucleotides match TRBD1. V gave up 0 bases and J gave up 10 bases; unmatched junction bases: 7. Germline V lookup: CDR1 DFQATT, CDR2 SNEGSKA (reference sequence). This CDR3 comprises 15 residues.

The chain is built from TRBV7-9 and TRBJ2-7; no reliable D call. Germline assignment: CDR1 SEHNR and CDR2 FQNEAQ (reference sequence). The V gene lost 2 bases and the J gene lost 9 bases, with 20 bases spanning the gap. CDR3 length: 15 residues. The CDR3 loop reads CASSLTASTLRAQYF. CDR3 nucleotide sequence: TGTGCCAGCAGCTTAACCGCGTCAACGCTACGAGCGCAGTACTTC.

Remarks on this clonotype: The junction departs from the called germline gene at one end, perhaps through a read error. The rearrangement links TRBV4-3 to TRBJ2-7; D is possibly TRBD1 (6 bases). The CDR3 is made up of 15 amino acids. Germline V CDR1 and CDR2: LGHNA, YSLEER. For the CDR3, the DNA is TGCGCCAGCAGCCCCGAGACAGGAATCTCCTACGAGCGGTACTTC. It codes for CASSPETGISYERYF.

This clonotype was observed at least ten times. The chain links TRBV20-1 to TRBJ2-7; 10 bases are a match to TRBD2. Germline values: CDR1 DFQATT, CDR2 SNEGSKA (reference sequence). The J segment lost 1 base and the V segment lost 5 bases, leaving 5 bases of the junction unmatched. This CDR3 spans 14 amino acids. The CDR3 nucleotides read TGCAGTGCTCTCGGACTAGCGGCATCCTACGAGCAGTACTTC. Translating gives CSALGLAASYEQYF.

This clonotype showed up many times. The chain recombines TRBV20-1 with TRBJ2-7; 8 bases map to TRBD1. The CDR3 has 13 amino acids. Per germline, CDR1 DFQATT and CDR2 SNEGSKA (reference sequence). After removal of 3 bases from V and 2 bases from J, the junction contained 3 bases not matched to a gene. The CDR3 DNA is TGCAGTGCTAGGGACAGGGTACCCTACGAGCAGTACTTC. Amino acids: CSARDRVPYEQYF.

This clonotype was counted at least ten times. The CDR3 DNA reads TGTGCCAGCAGCTTAGCCGGTGGGACGGAGAGCTCCTACGAGCAGTACTTC. Translating it yields CASSLAGGTESSYEQYF. The chain links TRBV7-9 to TRBJ2-7; D assignment may be TRBD1 or TRBD2 (5 bases each). The CDR3 sequence is 17 residues long. Germline lookup yields CDR1 SEHNR and CDR2 FQNEAQ (reference sequence). V was clipped by 0 bases and J by 0 bases, with 15 bases between them.

Ten or more counts support this clonotype. This rearrangement joins TRBV6-2 or TRBV6-3 to TRBJ1-1; D is unclear. The CDR3 runs 13 residues. The germline V gene encodes CDR1 MNHEY and CDR2 SVGEGT. V dropped 6 bases and J dropped 4 bases, with 12 bases sitting between them. The CDR3 DNA reads as TGTGCCAGCAGCTCTACATGGAGCACTGAAGCTTTCTTT. Amino acid sequence: CASSSTWSTEAFF.